Reported below is one TCR beta chain. Germline V gives CDR1 ENHRY, CDR2 SYGVKD. J was trimmed by 5 bases and V by 5 bases; bases with no gene match: 16. This CDR3 spans 17 amino acids. The record originates from a study of T cells after yellow fever vaccination. TCRdb ran MiXCR on the 5' RACE reads and lists one entry per CDR3 protein. Found here are around 550,000 distinct CDR3 sequences, about 19% of them singletons; the top ten hold around 15%. This sequence originates from a man aged 25 to 40 who received the YFV17D yellow fever vaccine. Sequencing used PBMCs, obtained 15 days after the yellow fever booster vaccination. The genes are TRBV10-3 and TRBJ1-2, with 8 bases aligning to TRBD1. CDR3 amino acids: CAISRGQGGIGGYGYTF. DNA for the CDR3: TGTGCCATCAGTCGCGGACAGGGTGGGATTGGGGGATATGGCTACACCTTC.